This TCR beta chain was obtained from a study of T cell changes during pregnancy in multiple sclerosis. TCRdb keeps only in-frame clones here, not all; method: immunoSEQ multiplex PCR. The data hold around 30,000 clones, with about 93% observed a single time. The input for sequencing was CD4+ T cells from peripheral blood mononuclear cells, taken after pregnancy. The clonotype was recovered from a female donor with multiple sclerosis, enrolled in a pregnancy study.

CDR3 region: CASSLRDRGPILHF. In DNA, the CDR3 is TGTGCCAGCAGCTTGCGGGACAGGGGCCCAATCTTACATTTT. V is TRBV5-8 and J is TRBJ1-5, with TRBD1 matching over 10 bases. The germline V gene encodes CDR1 SGHTS and CDR2 YDEGEE. The J segment lost 16 bases and the V segment lost 1 base, leaving 11 bases of the junction unmatched. The CDR3 runs 14 residues.